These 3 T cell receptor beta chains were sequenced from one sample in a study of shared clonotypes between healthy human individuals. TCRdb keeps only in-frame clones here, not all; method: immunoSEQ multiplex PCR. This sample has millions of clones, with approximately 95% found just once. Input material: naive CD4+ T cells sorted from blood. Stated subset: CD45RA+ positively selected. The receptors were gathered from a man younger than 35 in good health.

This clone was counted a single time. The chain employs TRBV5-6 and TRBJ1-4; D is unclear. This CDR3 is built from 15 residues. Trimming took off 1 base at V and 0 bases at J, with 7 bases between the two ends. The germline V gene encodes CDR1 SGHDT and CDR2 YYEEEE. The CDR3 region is CASSLQRSTNEKLFF. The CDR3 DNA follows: TGTGCCAGCAGCTTGCAGCGATCAACTAATGAAAAACTGTTTTTT.

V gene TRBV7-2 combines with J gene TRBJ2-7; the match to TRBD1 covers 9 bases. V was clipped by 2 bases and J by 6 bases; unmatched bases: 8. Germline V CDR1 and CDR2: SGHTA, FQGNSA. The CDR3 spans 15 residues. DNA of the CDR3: TGTGCCAGCAGCTTACCCCGGGGACAGGGAAGCGAGCAGTACTTC. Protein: CASSLPRGQGSEQYF.

The CDR3 DNA sequence: TGTGCCAGCAGTTTATCGCGGCGGGACCCCAATTCCTACGAGCAGTACTTC. Protein product: CASSLSRRDPNSYEQYF. This chain connects TRBV27 to TRBJ2-7; D perhaps matches TRBD2 (6 bases). Trimming took 0 bases from V and 1 from J, leaving 16 bases between them. The CDR3 contains 17 residues. The germline V gene encodes CDR1 MNHEY and CDR2 SMNVEV (reference sequence).